Sequencing of this TCR beta chain was carried out in a study of response to subunit inactivated influenza vaccine. Germline V gene lookup returns CDR1 DFQATT and CDR2 SNEGSKA (reference sequence). This CDR3 is built from 14 residues. The V segment lost 3 bases and the J segment 4 bases; nucleotides outside the gene matches: 8. This clonotype has a handful of counts. TCRdb re-called the RT-PCR reads with MiXCR, one entry per CDR3 protein. The table has 650,000 to 800,000 distinct CDR3 sequences, more than 11% seen once. The V gene is TRBV20-1, the J gene TRBJ1-1, with 7 bases that match TRBD1. The sample here was PBMCs from blood, taken around two weeks before vaccination. The sequence was obtained from a man aged 50-59 years who received an inactivated influenza vaccine. CDR3 in amino acids: CSASKTGYSTEAFF. CDR3 coding DNA: TGCAGTGCTAGCAAGACAGGGTACAGCACTGAAGCTTTCTTT.